This T cell receptor beta chain was sequenced during a study of CXCR3 chemokines and chemotherapy response in bladder cancer (dated by TCRdb to about 2022). Broadly, across the study: Whether chemotherapy response in human bladder cancer was predicted by intratumoral CXCR3 chemokine system activity was examined in the study.

From the cysteine through the phenylalanine, the CDR3 covers 15 amino acids. Only the CDR3 DNA stays, 45 bases, in frame from base 1. For this chain, trimming is 6 bases at the V end and 6 bases at the J end, and the number of junction bases without a gene match is 7. Per the germline V gene, MNHEY is the CDR1 and SVGAGI is the CDR2. This clonotype is medium-sized (0.01 to 0.1%) in its sample. Its antigen target is currently unknown. Base quality data are lacking; no much larger clone is found one base away. The library relied on PCR. The run used an Illumina HiSeq 2500. TCRdb reworked the public reads: Q25 trimming with fastp, MiXCR clone assembly, productive beta chains retained. CDR3 protein duplicates are merged, each entry listing the most common genes and DNA. In this sample the table shows 13,000 or so distinct CDR3 sequences, about an eighth of which occur a single time. 26% of the sample goes to the ten largest clones.

The V and J genes are TRBV6-5 and TRBJ1-5; the junction holds 11 bases that match TRBD1. This clonotype originated in a human donor with bladder cancer that did not respond to neoadjuvant chemotherapy. Collection of the sample occurred from a patient whose treatment included neoadjuvant chemotherapy. The CDR3 protein is CASRGGTGGGQPQHF. The base sequence is TGTGCCAGCAGGGGCGGGACAGGGGGGGGTCAGCCCCAGCATTTT.